The 16 T cell receptor beta chains below all came from one sample that was sequenced in a study of CD8 T cells in ankylosing spondylitis. TCRdb used MiXCR to reprocess the 5' RACE reads, holding one entry per CDR3 protein. Of about 400,000 distinct CDR3 sequences listed, 20% are singletons. Sequenced: blood, either unsorted or a sorted T cell fraction (not recorded which). Every receptor here comes from a male donor with ankylosing spondylitis or in good health (not recorded which).

V usage is TRBV28 and J usage is TRBJ2-5; the D is unclear. CDR1 MDHEN and CDR2 SYDVKM come from the germline V gene. The CDR3 contains 14 residues. V lost 6 bases to trimming and J lost 4 bases, with 15 bases between them. The CDR3 DNA sequence: TGTGCCAGCAGAGGCTTCTATCTCAGAGAGACCCAGTACTTC. It encodes CASRGFYLRETQYF.

This clonotype was detected a few times. CDR3 loop: CASSPLSGSQEQFF. The CDR3 coding sequence is TGTGCCAGCAGTCCCCTATCGGGGTCCCAAGAGCAGTTCTTC. The genes are TRBV6-1 and TRBJ2-1; perhaps TRBD2 as D (5 bases). The CDR3 totals 14 residues. Germline CDR1 and CDR2: MNHNS and SASEGT. The V end was cut by 5 bases, the J end by 10 bases, with 18 bases between.

This clonotype has ten or more counts. The rearrangement joins TRBV29-1 to TRBJ2-5; a weak D match, TRBD1 (7 bases). V gave up 2 bases and J gave up 5 bases, with 21 bases separating them. Germline V gene data show CDR1 as SQVTM and CDR2 as ANQGSEA. CDR3 length: 16 residues. The CDR3 region is CSVEIGGRTGGETQYF. Here the CDR3 DNA reads TGCAGCGTTGAAATTGGGGGGAGGACAGGAGGGGAGACCCAGTACTTC. Complete variable domain (other parts from reference TRBV29-1 and TRBJ2-5): SAVISQKPSRDICQRGTSLTIQCQVDSQVTMMFWYRQQPGQSLTLIATANQGSEATYESGFVIDKFPISRPNLTFSTLTVSNMSPEDSSIYLCSVEIGGRTGGETQYFGPGTRLLVL.

This rearrangement joins TRBV12-5 to TRBJ2-7, with D possibly matching TRBD2 (5 bases). V shed 7 bases and J shed 4 bases, with 14 bases lying between them. Germline V gene data show CDR1 as LGHNT and CDR2 as FRNRAP. The CDR3 contains 13 residues. The CDR3 DNA sequence: TGTGCTAGTGCCACCGGGATTTTTTACGAGCAGTACTTC. This gives the protein CASATGIFYEQYF.

The V call is TRBV20-1, the J call TRBJ1-2; possibly TRBD1 for D (5 bases). This CDR3 comprises 14 residues. Germline lookup yields CDR1 DFQATT and CDR2 SNEGSKA (reference sequence). Trimming cost V 2 bases and J 5 bases, with 15 bases left between them. The chain's CDR3 is CSARPGAPMYGYTF. CDR3 DNA sequence: TGCAGTGCTAGACCCGGGGCCCCTATGTATGGCTACACCTTC.

This clonotype was picked up a small number of times. This CDR3 is CATSHRALNEQYF. CDR3 nucleotides: TGTGCCACCAGCCATAGGGCCCTCAACGAGCAGTACTTC. The chain combines TRBV24-1 with TRBJ2-7; D is undetermined. The V gene lost 7 bases and the J gene lost 5 bases, with 14 bases spanning the gap. This CDR3 has 13 amino acids. The germline CDR1 and CDR2 sequences are KGHDR and SFDVKD.

This clonotype has more than one count but fewer than ten. The CDR3 here is CASSKGRGAANEQFF. The CDR3 DNA reads TGTGCCAGCAGTAAAGGGCGGGGGGCAGCAAATGAGCAGTTCTTC. The genes are TRBV6-1 and TRBJ2-1; 8 bases are shared with TRBD2. J was trimmed by 7 bases and V by 5 bases; bases with no gene match: 10. The CDR3 consists of 15 residues. CDR1 and CDR2 from the germline V gene are MNHNS and SASEGT.

This clonotype was found once. The chain uses TRBV5-5 and TRBJ2-4; D unclear. The germline CDR1 and CDR2 sequences are SGHKS and YYEKEE (reference sequence). This CDR3 comprises 18 residues. Between the trimmed V and J ends, which lost 5 bases and 0 bases, there was a span of 21 bases. The chain's CDR3 is CASSRGDHGDLAKNIQYF. DNA of the CDR3: TGTGCCAGCAGTCGCGGAGATCACGGAGACCTAGCCAAAAACATTCAGTACTTC.

This clonotype was seen a few times. This CDR3 reads CASSEVGITTNEKLFF. The CDR3 DNA reads TGCGCCAGCAGTGAAGTCGGGATCACAACTAATGAAAAACTGTTTTTT. This sequence joins TRBV10-2 and TRBJ1-4; D remains unclear. V was clipped by 3 bases and J by 0 bases, with 11 bases between them. The CDR3 spans 16 residues. In germline, CDR1 is WSHSY, CDR2 SAAADI.

A few counts support this clonotype. The chain combines TRBV20-1 with TRBJ2-7; no definite D call. The germline CDR1 and CDR2 sequences are DFQATT and SNEGSKA (reference sequence). The CDR3 contains 12 residues. Trimming removed 2 bases from V and 2 bases from J, with 7 bases in between. This chain's CDR3 is CSARPGTYEQYF. Here the CDR3 DNA reads TGCAGTGCTAGACCCGGAACCTACGAGCAGTACTTC.

A few counts support this clonotype. This chain connects TRBV7-3 to TRBJ2-3; D not certain. Between the trimmed V and J ends, which lost 0 bases and 4 bases, there was a span of 14 bases. This CDR3 spans 16 amino acids. CDR1 SGHTA and CDR2 FQGTGA come from the germline V gene. CDR3 residues: CASSLTSAGSPDTQYF. CDR3 DNA sequence: TGTGCCAGCAGCTTAACTTCTGCTGGGTCCCCAGATACGCAGTATTTT. The whole variable domain, filled in from reference TRBV7-3 and TRBJ2-3, reads GAGVSQTPSNKVTEKGKYVELRCDPISGHTALYWYRQSLGQGPEFLIYFQGTGAADDSGLPNDRFFAVRPEGSVSTLKIQRTERGDSAVYLCASSLTSAGSPDTQYFGPGTRLTVL.

This clonotype turned up a few times. This sequence joins TRBV29-1 and TRBJ2-3, with TRBD2 matching 12 bases. The J segment lost 2 bases and the V segment lost 0 bases, leaving 3 bases of the junction unmatched. CDR1 and CDR2 (germline): SQVTM, ANQGSEA. CDR3 length equals 16 residues. The CDR3 region has the DNA TGCAGCGTTGAAGAGCCTAGCGGGGGGGCCACAGATACGCAGTATTTT. Its translation: CSVEEPSGGATDTQYF.

This clonotype occurred a few times. The chain uses TRBV20-1 and TRBJ2-7; D is unresolved. Germline values: CDR1 DFQATT, CDR2 SNEGSKA (reference sequence). Trimming pared 2 bases from V and 4 bases from J, leaving 9 bases between. This CDR3 spans 12 amino acids. CDR3 nucleotide sequence: TGCAGTGCTAGAAATGAAGGGTACGAGCAGTACTTC. Its protein is CSARNEGYEQYF.

The chain combines TRBV12-3 or TRBV12-4 with TRBJ2-7; D possibly corresponds to TRBD2 (5 bases). V lost 6 bases to trimming and J lost 5 bases, with 23 bases between them. The CDR3 is made up of 16 amino acids. The CDR3 bases are TGTGCCAGCAGCCTGTGGAACAACGAGGGTGGGGACGAGCAGTACTTC. Protein: CASSLWNNEGGDEQYF.

This clonotype has only a few counts. The DNA for the CDR3 is TGTGCCAGCACTCGTAACTCCAAAAACATTCAGTACTTC. It specifies CASTRNSKNIQYF. The rearrangement links TRBV12-3 or TRBV12-4 to TRBJ2-4, with D hard to call. V was pared by 7 bases and J by 2 bases, with 9 bases between. The CDR3 totals 13 residues.

The chain combines TRBV28 with TRBJ2-1, with D possibly being TRBD2 (6 bases). The V gene's germline CDR1 is MDHEN and CDR2 SYDVKM. CDR3 length: 15 residues. The germline V and J ends were trimmed by 7 bases and 3 bases, with 16 bases remaining between them. CDR3: CASKSTGTDYNEQFF. The CDR3 nucleotides are TGTGCCAGCAAATCGACCGGGACTGACTACAATGAGCAGTTCTTC. The entire variable domain, with the rest obtained from reference TRBV28 and TRBJ2-1, is as follows: DVKVTQSSRYLVKRTGEKVFLECVQDMDHENMFWYRQDPGLGLRLIYFSYDVKMKEKGDIPEGYSVSREKKERFSLILESASTNQTSMYLCASKSTGTDYNEQFFGPGTRLTVL.